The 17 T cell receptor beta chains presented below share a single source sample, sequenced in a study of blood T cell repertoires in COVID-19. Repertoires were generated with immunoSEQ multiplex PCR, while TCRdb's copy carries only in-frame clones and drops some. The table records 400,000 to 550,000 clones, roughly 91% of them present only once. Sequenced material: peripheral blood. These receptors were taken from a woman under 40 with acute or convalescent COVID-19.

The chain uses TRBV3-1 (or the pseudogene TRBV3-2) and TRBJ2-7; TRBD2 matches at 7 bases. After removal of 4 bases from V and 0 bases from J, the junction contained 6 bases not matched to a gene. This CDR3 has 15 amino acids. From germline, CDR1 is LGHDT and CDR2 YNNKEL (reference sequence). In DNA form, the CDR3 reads TGTGCCAGCAGCCTTTCAGCGGGGAGCTCCTACGAGCAGTACTTC. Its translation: CASSLSAGSSYEQYF.

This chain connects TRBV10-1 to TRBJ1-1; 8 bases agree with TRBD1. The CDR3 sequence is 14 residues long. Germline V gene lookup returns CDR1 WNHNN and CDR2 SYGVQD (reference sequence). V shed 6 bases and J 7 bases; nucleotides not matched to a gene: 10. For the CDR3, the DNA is TGCGCCAGCAGCAACGGACAGGGAAGGAGTGAAGCTTTCTTT. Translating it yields CASSNGQGRSEAFF.

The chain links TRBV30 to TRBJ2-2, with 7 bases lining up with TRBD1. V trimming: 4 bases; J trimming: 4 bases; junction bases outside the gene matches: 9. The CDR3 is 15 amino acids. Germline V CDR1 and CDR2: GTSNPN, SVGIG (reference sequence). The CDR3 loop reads CAWKGVQGVTGELFF. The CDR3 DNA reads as TGTGCCTGGAAAGGGGTGCAGGGGGTCACCGGGGAGCTGTTTTTT.

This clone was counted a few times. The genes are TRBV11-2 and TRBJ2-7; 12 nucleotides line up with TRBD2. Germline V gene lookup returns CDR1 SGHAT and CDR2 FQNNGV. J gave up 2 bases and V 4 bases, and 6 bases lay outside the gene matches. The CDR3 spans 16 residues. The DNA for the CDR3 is TGTGCCAGCAGCTCCCGACTAGCGGGGGACCCCTACGAGCAGTACTTC. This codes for CASSSRLAGDPYEQYF.

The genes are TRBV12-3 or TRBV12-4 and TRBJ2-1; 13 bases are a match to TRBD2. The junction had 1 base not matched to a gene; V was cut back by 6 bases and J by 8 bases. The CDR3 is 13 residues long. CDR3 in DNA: TGTGCCAGCAGGACTAGCGGGGGGTATGAGCAGTTCTTC. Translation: CASRTSGGYEQFF.

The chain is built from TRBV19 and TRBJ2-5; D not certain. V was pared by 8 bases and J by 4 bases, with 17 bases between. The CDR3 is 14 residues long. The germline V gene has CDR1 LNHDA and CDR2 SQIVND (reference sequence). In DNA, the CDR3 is TGTGCCAGTTCCGGATCGGGTCCGAGAGAGACCCAGTACTTC. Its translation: CASSGSGPRETQYF.

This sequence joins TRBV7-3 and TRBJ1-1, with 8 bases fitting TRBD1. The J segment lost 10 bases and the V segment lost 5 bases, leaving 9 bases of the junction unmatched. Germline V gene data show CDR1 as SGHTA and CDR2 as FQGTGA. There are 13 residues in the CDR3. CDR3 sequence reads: CASSPGQGLGAFF. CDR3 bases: TGTGCCAGCAGCCCAGGACAGGGATTGGGAGCTTTCTTT. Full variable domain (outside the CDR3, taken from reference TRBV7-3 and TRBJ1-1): GAGVSQTPSNKVTEKGKYVELRCDPISGHTALYWYRQSLGQGPEFLIYFQGTGAADDSGLPNDRFFAVRPEGSVSTLKIQRTERGDSAVYLCASSPGQGLGAFFGQGTRLTVV.

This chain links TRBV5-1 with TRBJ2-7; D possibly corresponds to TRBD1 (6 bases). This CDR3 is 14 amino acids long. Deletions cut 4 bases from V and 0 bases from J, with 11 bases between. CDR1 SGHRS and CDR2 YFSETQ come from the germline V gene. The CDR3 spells CASSIETGSYEQYF. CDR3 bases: TGCGCCAGCAGCATCGAGACAGGCTCCTACGAGCAGTACTTC.

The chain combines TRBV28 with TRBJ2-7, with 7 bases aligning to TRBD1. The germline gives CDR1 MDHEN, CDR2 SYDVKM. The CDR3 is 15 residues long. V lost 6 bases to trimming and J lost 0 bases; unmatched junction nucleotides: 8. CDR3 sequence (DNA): TGTGCCAGCAGCCAGGGACAGACCTACTCCTACGAGCAGTACTTC. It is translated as CASSQGQTYSYEQYF.

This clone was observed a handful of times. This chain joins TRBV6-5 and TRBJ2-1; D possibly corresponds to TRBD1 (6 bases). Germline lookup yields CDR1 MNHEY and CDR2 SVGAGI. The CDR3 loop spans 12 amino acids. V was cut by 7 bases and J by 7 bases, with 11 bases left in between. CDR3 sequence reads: CASTPDRNEQFF. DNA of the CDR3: TGTGCCAGCACCCCGGACAGAAATGAGCAGTTCTTC.

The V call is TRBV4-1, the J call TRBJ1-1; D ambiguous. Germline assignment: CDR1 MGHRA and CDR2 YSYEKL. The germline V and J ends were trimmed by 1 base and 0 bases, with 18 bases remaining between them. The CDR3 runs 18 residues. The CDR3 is CASSQGRASGLLNTEAFF. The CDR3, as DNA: TGCGCCAGCAGCCAAGGCCGCGCTTCGGGGTTACTGAACACTGAAGCTTTCTTT.

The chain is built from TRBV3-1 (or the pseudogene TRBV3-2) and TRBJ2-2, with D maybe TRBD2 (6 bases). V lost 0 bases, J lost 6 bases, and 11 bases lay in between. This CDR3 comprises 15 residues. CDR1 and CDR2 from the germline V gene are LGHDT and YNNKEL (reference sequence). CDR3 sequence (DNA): TGTGCCAGCAGCCAAGAGAGACTAGGGGCCGGGGAGCTGTTTTTT. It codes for CASSQERLGAGELFF.

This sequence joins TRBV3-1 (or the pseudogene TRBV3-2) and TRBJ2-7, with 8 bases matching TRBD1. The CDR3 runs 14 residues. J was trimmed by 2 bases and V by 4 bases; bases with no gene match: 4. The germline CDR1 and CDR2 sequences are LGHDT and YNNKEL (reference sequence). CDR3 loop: CASSRTGIPYEQYF. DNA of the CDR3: TGTGCCAGCAGCCGGACAGGGATCCCCTACGAGCAGTACTTC.

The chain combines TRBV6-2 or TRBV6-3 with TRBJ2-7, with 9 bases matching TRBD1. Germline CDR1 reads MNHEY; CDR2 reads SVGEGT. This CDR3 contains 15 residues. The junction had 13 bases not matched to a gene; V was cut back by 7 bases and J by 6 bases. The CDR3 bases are TGTGCCAGCATCCCCTGGGGACAGGGAAATTCCGAGCAGTACTTC. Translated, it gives CASIPWGQGNSEQYF.

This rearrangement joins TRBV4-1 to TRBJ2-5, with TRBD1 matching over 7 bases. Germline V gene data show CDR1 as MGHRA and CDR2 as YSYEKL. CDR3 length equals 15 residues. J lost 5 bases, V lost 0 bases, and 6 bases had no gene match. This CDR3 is CASSQDLGGAETQYF. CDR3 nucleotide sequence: TGCGCCAGCAGCCAAGATCTAGGGGGCGCGGAGACCCAGTACTTC.

The CDR3 here is CASSHNRDRGFTDTQYF. For the CDR3, the DNA is TGTGCCAGCAGCCACAACCGGGACAGGGGTTTTACAGATACGCAGTATTTT. The chain uses TRBV5-6 and TRBJ2-3; 10 bases align to TRBD1. The length of the CDR3 is 17 residues. Germline V gene sequence: CDR1 SGHDT, CDR2 YYEEEE. The junction had 11 bases not matched to a gene; V was cut back by 4 bases and J by 3 bases.

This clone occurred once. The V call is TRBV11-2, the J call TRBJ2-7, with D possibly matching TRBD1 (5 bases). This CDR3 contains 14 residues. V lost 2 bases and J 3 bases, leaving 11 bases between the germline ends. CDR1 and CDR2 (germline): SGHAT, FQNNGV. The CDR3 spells CASSLQGFGYEQYF. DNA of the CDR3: TGTGCCAGCAGCTTACAGGGCTTTGGCTACGAGCAGTACTTC. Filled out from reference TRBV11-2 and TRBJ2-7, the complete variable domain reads EAGVAQSPRYKIIEKRQSVAFWCNPISGHATLYWYQQILGQGPKLLIQFQNNGVVDDSQLPKDRFSAERLKGVDSTLKIQPAKLEDSAVYLCASSLQGFGYEQYFGPGTRLTVT.